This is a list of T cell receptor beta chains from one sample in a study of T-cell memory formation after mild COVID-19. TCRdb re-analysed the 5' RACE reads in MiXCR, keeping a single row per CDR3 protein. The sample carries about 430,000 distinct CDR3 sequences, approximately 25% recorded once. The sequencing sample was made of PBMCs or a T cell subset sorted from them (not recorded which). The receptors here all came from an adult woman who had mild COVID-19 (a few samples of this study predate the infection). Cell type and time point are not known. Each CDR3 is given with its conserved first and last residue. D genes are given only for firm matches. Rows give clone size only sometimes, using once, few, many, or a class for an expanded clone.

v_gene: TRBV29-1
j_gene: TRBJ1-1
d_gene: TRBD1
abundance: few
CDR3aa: CSAGGGQGWTEAFF
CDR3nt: TGCAGCGCGGGGGGGGGACAGGGATGGACTGAAGCTTTCTTT

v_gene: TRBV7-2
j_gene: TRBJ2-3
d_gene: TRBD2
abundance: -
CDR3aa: CASSLSLAATDTQYF
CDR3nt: TGTGCCAGCAGCTTAAGTCTAGCGGCCACAGATACGCAGTATTTT

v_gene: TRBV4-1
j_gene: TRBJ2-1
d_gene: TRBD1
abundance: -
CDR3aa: CASSHEPGQGGNEQFF
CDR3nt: TGCGCCAGCAGCCATGAGCCGGGACAGGGGGGTAATGAGCAGTTCTTC

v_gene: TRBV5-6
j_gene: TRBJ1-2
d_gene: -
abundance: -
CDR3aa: CASSLSGANYGYTF
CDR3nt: TGTGCCAGCAGCTTGTCAGGGGCCAACTATGGCTACACCTTC

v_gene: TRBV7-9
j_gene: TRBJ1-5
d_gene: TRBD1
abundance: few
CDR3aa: CASSLGQGAQHF
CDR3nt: TGTGCCAGCAGCTTAGGGCAGGGGGCCCAGCATTTT

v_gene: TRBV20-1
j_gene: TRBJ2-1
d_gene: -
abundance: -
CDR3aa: CSALEIKETVGFF
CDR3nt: TGCAGTGCTCTAGAGATTAAGGAAACTGTTGGGTTCTTC

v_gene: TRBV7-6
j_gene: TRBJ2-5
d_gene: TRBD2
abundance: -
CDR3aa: CASSSRLAGDLETQYF
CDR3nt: TGTGCCAGCAGCTCCCGACTAGCGGGAGACCTGGAGACCCAGTACTTC

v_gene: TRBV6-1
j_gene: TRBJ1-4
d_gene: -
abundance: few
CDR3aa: CASSEALPSGDNEKLFF
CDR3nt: TGTGCCAGCAGTGAAGCGCTACCGTCGGGCGATAATGAAAAACTGTTTTTT

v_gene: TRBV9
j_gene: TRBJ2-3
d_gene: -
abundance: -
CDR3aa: CASSSRTDDTLGTQYF
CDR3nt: TGTGCCAGCAGCTCACGGACAGACGATACATTAGGTACGCAGTATTTT

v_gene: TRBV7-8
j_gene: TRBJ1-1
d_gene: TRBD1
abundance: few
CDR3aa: CASSSGTGMYTEAFF
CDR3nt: TGTGCCAGCAGCTCGGGGACAGGGATGTACACTGAAGCTTTCTTT

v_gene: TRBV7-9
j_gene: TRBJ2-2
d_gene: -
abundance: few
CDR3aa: CASSLAGLASSTGELFF
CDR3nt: TGTGCCAGCAGCTTAGCGGGCCTAGCGAGTTCCACCGGGGAGCTGTTTTTT

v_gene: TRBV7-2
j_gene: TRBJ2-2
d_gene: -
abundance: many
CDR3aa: CASSLTPLRGPFANTGELFF
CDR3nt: TGTGCCAGCAGCCTAACCCCCTTGCGGGGGCCGTTCGCGAACACCGGGGAGCTGTTTTTT

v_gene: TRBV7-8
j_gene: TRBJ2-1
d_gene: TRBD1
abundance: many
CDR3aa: CASSLAYKDRGRGEQFF
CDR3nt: TGTGCCAGCAGCTTAGCATACAAGGACAGGGGGCGAGGTGAGCAGTTCTTC

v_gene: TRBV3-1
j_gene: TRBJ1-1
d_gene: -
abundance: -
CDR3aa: CASSQDSENTEAFF
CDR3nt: TGTGCCAGCAGCCAAGATTCCGAGAACACTGAAGCTTTCTTT

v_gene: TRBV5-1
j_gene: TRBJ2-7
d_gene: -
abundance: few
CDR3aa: CASSLGTPWEQYF
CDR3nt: TGCGCCAGCAGCTTGGGGACTCCCTGGGAGCAGTACTTC

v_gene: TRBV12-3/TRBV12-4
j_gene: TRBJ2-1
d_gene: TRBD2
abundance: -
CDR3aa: CASSTILAGGDNEQFF
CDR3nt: TGTGCCAGCAGCACTATACTAGCGGGAGGGGACAATGAGCAGTTCTTC

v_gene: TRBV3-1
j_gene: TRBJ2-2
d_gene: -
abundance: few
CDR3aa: CASGISTGELFF
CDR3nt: TGTGCCAGCGGGATTTCCACCGGGGAGCTGTTTTTT

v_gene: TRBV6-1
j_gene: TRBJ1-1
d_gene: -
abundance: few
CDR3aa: CASRTGGLGIAGEGQAFF
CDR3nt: TGTGCCAGCAGGACGGGGGGTCTAGGGATCGCTGGTGAGGGTCAAGCTTTCTTT

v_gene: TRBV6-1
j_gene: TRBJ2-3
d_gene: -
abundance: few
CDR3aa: CASSDGTDTQYF
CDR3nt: TGTGCCAGCAGTGACGGGACAGATACGCAGTATTTT

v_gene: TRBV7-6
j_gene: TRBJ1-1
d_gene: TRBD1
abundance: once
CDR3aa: CASSARDRGSYTEAFF
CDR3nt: TGTGCCAGCAGCGCCCGGGACAGGGGTTCATACACTGAAGCTTTCTTT

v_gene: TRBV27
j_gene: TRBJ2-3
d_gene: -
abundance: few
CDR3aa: CASRIRTAGGITDTQYF
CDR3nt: TGTGCCAGCAGGATCCGGACAGCTGGCGGGATCACAGATACGCAGTATTTT

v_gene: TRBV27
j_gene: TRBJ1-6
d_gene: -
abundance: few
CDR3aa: CASSLSGRGLNSPLHF
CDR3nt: TGTGCCAGCAGTTTATCGGGCAGGGGCCTTAATTCACCCCTCCACTTT

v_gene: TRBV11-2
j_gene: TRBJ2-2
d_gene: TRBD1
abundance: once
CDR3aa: CASSRDRARELFF
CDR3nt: TGTGCCAGCAGCCGGGACAGGGCCAGGGAGCTGTTTTTT

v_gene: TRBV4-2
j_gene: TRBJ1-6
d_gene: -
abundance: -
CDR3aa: CASSQLRVGSPLHF
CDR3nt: TGTGCCAGCAGCCAATTAAGGGTTGGATCACCCCTCCACTTT

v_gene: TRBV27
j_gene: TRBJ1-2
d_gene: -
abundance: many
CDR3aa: CASSLTENYGYTF
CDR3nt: TGCGCCAGCAGCTTGACAGAAAACTATGGCTACACCTTC

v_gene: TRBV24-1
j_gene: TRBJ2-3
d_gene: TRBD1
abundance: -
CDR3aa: CATSERDRGLDTQYF
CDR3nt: TGTGCCACCAGTGAACGGGACAGGGGGCTGGATACGCAGTATTTT

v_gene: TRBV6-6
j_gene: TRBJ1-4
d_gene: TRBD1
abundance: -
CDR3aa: CASRQGNEKLFF
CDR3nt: TGTGCCAGCAGACAGGGGAATGAAAAACTGTTTTTT

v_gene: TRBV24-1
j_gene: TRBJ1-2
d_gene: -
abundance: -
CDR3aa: CATSVRVGGNYGYTF
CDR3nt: TGTGCCACCAGTGTCCGCGTAGGGGGGAACTATGGCTACACCTTC

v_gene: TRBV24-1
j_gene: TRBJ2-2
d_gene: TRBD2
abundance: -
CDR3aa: CATQTGLGTGELFF
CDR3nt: TGTGCCACTCAGACGGGACTAGGGACCGGGGAGCTGTTTTTT

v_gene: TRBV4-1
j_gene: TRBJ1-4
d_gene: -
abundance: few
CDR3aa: CASEDKGAAWGKLFF
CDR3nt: TGCGCCAGCGAAGATAAAGGCGCCGCGTGGGGAAAACTGTTTTTT

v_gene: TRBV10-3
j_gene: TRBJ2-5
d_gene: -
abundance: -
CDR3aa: CAISESIGAQEETQYF
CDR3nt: TGTGCCATCAGTGAGTCGATTGGGGCGCAGGAGGAGACCCAGTACTTC

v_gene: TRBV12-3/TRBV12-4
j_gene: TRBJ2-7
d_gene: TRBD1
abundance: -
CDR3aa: CASSLRGGAGYEQYF
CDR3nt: TGTGCCAGCAGTTTACGAGGGGGCGCTGGGTACGAGCAGTACTTC

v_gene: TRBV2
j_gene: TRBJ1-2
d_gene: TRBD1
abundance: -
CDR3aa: CASSVVIQGASYTF
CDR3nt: TGTGCCAGCAGTGTAGTTATACAGGGGGCGAGCTACACCTTC

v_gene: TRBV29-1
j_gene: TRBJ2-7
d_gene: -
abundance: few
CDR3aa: CSVGAEGGPSYEQYF
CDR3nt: TGCAGCGTGGGGGCAGAGGGAGGTCCATCCTACGAGCAGTACTTC

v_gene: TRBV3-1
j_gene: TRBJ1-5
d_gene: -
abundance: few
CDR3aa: CASSQDLDITPNQPQHF
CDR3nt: TGTGCCAGCAGCCAAGACCTGGACATTACGCCGAATCAGCCCCAGCATTTT

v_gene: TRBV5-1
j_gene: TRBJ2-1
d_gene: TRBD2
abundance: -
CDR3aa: CASSLGLAGVYNEQFF
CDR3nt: TGCGCCAGCAGCTTAGGCCTAGCGGGGGTTTACAATGAGCAGTTCTTC

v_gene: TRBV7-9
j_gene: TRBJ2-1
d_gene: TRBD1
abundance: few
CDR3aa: CASSSPGQINEQFF
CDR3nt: TGTGCCAGCAGCTCACCGGGACAGATTAATGAGCAGTTCTTC

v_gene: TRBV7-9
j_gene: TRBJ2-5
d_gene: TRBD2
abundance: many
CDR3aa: CASSLWLAGTETQYF
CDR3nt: TGTGCCAGCAGCTTATGGCTAGCGGGGACGGAGACCCAGTACTTC

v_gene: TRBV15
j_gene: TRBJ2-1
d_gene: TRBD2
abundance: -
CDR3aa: CATSKGLAGRSSYNEQFF
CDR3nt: TGTGCCACCAGCAAAGGACTAGCGGGACGGAGCTCCTACAATGAGCAGTTCTTC

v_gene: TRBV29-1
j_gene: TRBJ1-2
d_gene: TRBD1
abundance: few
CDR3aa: CSVTDRVGISYGYTF
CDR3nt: TGCAGCGTCACCGACAGGGTGGGCATCAGCTATGGCTACACCTTC

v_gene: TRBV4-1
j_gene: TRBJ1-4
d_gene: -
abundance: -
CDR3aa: CASSQDGAATNEKLFF
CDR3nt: TGCGCCAGCAGCCAAGACGGGGCCGCAACTAATGAAAAACTGTTTTTT

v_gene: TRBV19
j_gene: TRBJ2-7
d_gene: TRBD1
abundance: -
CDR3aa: CASSMGTGGYEQYF
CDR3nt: TGTGCCAGTAGTATGGGGACAGGGGGTTACGAGCAGTACTTC

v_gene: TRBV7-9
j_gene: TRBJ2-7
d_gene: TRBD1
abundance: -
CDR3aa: CASSLSKTGGTSYEQYF
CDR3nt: TGTGCCAGCAGCCTTTCAAAAACAGGGGGAACATCCTACGAGCAGTACTTC

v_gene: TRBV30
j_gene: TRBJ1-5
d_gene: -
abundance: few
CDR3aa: CAWNGRQGNQPQHF
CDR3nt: TGTGCCTGGAACGGTAGACAGGGCAATCAGCCCCAGCATTTT

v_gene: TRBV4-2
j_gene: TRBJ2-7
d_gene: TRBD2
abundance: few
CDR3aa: CASSQETRGDGQYF
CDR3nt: TGTGCCAGCAGCCAAGAGACGCGGGGGGATGGGCAGTACTTC

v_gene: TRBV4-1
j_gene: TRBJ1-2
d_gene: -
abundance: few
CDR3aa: CASSQDPTNPKGYTF
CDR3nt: TGCGCCAGCAGCCAAGATCCCACTAATCCAAAGGGCTACACCTTC

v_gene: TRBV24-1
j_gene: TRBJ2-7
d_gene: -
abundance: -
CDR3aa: CATSDLPGDGAQYF
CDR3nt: TGTGCCACCAGTGATTTGCCAGGGGACGGCGCGCAGTACTTC

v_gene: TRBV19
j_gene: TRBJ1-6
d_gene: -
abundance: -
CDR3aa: CASSIGHYSPLHF
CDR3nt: TGTGCCAGTAGTATCGGACATTATTCACCCCTCCACTTT

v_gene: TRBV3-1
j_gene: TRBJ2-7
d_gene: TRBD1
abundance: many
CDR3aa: CASSYTGGYFRGEQYF
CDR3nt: TGTGCCAGCAGCTATACAGGGGGCTATTTTCGAGGCGAGCAGTACTTC

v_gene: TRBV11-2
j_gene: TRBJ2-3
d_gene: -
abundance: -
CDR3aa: CASSLDGRTSTDTQYF
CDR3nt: TGTGCCAGCAGCTTAGATGGCAGAACTAGCACAGATACGCAGTATTTT

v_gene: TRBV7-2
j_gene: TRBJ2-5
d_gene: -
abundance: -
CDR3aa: CASSFRSVNQETQYF
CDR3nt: TGTGCCAGCAGCTTCCGAAGTGTAAACCAAGAGACCCAGTACTTC

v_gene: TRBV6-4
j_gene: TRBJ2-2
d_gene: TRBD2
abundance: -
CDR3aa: CASSELADTGELFF
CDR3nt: TGTGCCAGCAGTGAACTAGCGGACACCGGGGAGCTGTTTTTT

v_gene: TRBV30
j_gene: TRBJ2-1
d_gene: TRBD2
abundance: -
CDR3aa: CAWSVGLAGDEQFF
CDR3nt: TGTGCCTGGAGTGTCGGGCTAGCGGGAGATGAGCAGTTCTTC